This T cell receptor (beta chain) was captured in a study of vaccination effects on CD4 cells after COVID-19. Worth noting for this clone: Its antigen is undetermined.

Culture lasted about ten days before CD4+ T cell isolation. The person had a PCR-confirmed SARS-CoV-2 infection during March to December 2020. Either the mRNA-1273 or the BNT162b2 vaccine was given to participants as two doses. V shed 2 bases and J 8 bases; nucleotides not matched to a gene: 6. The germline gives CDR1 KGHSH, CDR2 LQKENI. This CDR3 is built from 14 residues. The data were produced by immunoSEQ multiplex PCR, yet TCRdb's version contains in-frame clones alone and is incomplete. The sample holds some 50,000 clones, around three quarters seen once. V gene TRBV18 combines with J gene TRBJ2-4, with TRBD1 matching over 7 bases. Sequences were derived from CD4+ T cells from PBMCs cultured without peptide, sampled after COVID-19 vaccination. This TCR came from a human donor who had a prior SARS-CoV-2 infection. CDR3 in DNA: TGTGCCAGCTCACCAGACAGGGTTTCTGACATTCAGTACTTC. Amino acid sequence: CASSPDRVSDIQYF.